Shown below are 14 T cell receptor beta chains from a single sample sequenced in a study of cytomegalovirus exposure and HLA in healthy donors. Generated by immunoSEQ multiplex PCR, the TCRdb table keeps only in-frame clones and is missing some. Seen here are hundreds of thousands of clones, around nine tenths observed once, and the top ten hold approximately 0.88%. The sample comprised PBMCs. Source of these receptors: a woman under 30 in good health and CMV-seronegative.

This clone was seen just once. The rearrangement uses TRBV28 and TRBJ2-7; 8 bases match TRBD2. Germline-derived CDR1 and CDR2 are MDHEN and SYDVKM. J was trimmed by 3 bases and V by 7 bases; bases with no gene match: 14. The CDR3 is 16 amino acids. CDR3 sequence (DNA): TGTGCCAGCACGACTCGAGCGGGAGCTCGGGGCTACGAGCAGTACTTC. It yields the protein CASTTRAGARGYEQYF.

A few counts support this clone. The rearrangement links TRBV5-1 to TRBJ2-7; TRBD1 matches 9 bases. Germline V gene lookup returns CDR1 SGHRS and CDR2 YFSETQ. V lost 4 bases and J lost 2; bases outside the gene matches: 7. This CDR3 contains 15 residues. CDR3 amino acids: CASSPSGQGTYEQYF. In DNA form, the CDR3 reads TGCGCCAGCAGCCCATCGGGACAGGGAACCTACGAGCAGTACTTC. Complete variable domain (other parts from reference TRBV5-1 and TRBJ2-7): KAGVTQTPRYLIKTRGQQVTLSCSPISGHRSVSWYQQTPGQGLQFLFEYFSETQRNKGNFPGRFSGRQFSNSRSEMNVSTLELGDSALYLCASSPSGQGTYEQYFGPGTRLTVT.

In this sample, this clone turned up once. The rearrangement uses TRBV28 and TRBJ2-1; D is possibly TRBD2 (6 bases). The CDR3 contains 15 residues. The V gene's germline CDR1 is MDHEN and CDR2 SYDVKM. The V and J ends lost 5 bases and 4 bases respectively, with 15 bases between them. The CDR3 nucleotides are TGTGCCAGCAGTAATCGGGACTCGGTGTACAATGAGCAGTTCTTC. It specifies CASSNRDSVYNEQFF. Full variable domain (outside the CDR3, taken from reference TRBV28 and TRBJ2-1): DVKVTQSSRYLVKRTGEKVFLECVQDMDHENMFWYRQDPGLGLRLIYFSYDVKMKEKGDIPEGYSVSREKKERFSLILESASTNQTSMYLCASSNRDSVYNEQFFGPGTRLTVL.

The chain has TRBV7-2 and TRBJ2-7, with 8 bases matching TRBD1. With 4 bases clipped from V and 1 base from J, the junction kept 6 bases outside the gene matches. CDR1 is SGHTA, CDR2 FQGNSA, per germline. CDR3 size: 15 residues. The DNA for the CDR3 is TGTGCCAGCAGCTCACAGGGGGTCGGATCCTACGAGCAGTACTTC. Translated, it gives CASSSQGVGSYEQYF.

The CDR3 DNA reads TGTGCCAGCACCCACCGGGACATGGCCACGCAGTATTTT. Translating it yields CASTHRDMATQYF. The chain joins TRBV11-2 to TRBJ2-3; D possibly corresponds to TRBD1 (6 bases). The germline V and J ends were trimmed by 7 bases and 9 bases, with 17 bases remaining between them. There are 13 residues in the CDR3. Germline-derived CDR1 and CDR2 are SGHAT and FQNNGV.

DNA for the CDR3: TGTGCCACCAGCGGAACAGCCGGGACTTCAGTCAATGAGCAGTTCTTC. This gives the protein CATSGTAGTSVNEQFF. V usage is TRBV15 and J usage is TRBJ2-1; D is perhaps TRBD2 (6 bases). V lost 5 bases, J lost 6 bases, and 20 bases lay in between. CDR3 length: 16 amino acids. Germline V gene data show CDR1 as LNHNV and CDR2 as YYDKDF (reference sequence).

The chain links TRBV28 to TRBJ1-1; D unresolved. Deletions cut 4 bases from V and 1 base from J, with 10 bases between. This CDR3 is built from 14 residues. Looked up from germline, CDR1 is MDHEN and CDR2 is SYDVKM. The CDR3 spells CASSSSPQNTEAFF. As DNA, the CDR3 is TGTGCCAGCAGTTCGTCCCCACAGAACACTGAAGCTTTCTTT.

The chain joins TRBV9 to TRBJ1-2; the D gene is possibly TRBD1 (6 bases). The CDR3 is 18 residues long. The germline gives CDR1 SGDLS, CDR2 YYNGEE. V lost 3 bases and J 8 bases, leaving 29 bases between the germline ends. The CDR3: CASSGETGTPKNLYGYTF. CDR3 bases: TGTGCCAGCAGCGGGGAGACCGGGACACCGAAAAACTTATACGGCTACACCTTC.

The J gene is TRBJ2-1, the V gene TRBV11-2, with no clear D. This CDR3 is 16 amino acids long. CDR1 is SGHAT and CDR2 is FQNNGV in the germline V gene. The V and J ends lost 7 bases and 2 bases respectively, with 18 bases between them. The CDR3 coding sequence is TGTGCCAGCACCAACCGGGTTATTTTCCCCTACAATGAGCAGTTCTTC. Protein sequence: CASTNRVIFPYNEQFF.

This rearrangement joins TRBV5-1 to TRBJ1-4; D is unclear. This CDR3 has 16 residues. Per germline, CDR1 SGHRS and CDR2 YFSETQ. V dropped 2 bases and J dropped 4 bases, with 15 bases sitting between them. This chain's CDR3 is CASSLGSPGVNEKLFF. Written as DNA, the CDR3 is TGCGCCAGCAGCTTAGGCAGCCCAGGCGTTAATGAAAAACTGTTTTTT.

The chain combines TRBV18 with TRBJ2-5, with D possibly TRBD1 on 5 matching bases. V was pared by 3 bases and J by 7 bases, with 15 bases between. Germline CDR1 KGHSH, CDR2 LQKENI. CDR3 length: 14 residues. CDR3 DNA sequence: TGTGCCAGCTCACCCTCCCAGGGTCCGGGGACCCAGTACTTC. Its translation is CASSPSQGPGTQYF. Looking up the rest from reference TRBV18 and TRBJ2-5 gives the full variable domain: NAGVMQNPRHLVRRRGQEARLRCSPMKGHSHVYWYRQLPEEGLKFMVYLQKENIIDESGMPKERFSAEFPKEGPSILRIQQVVRGDSAAYFCASSPSQGPGTQYFGPGTRLLVL.

V is TRBV5-3 and J is TRBJ2-3; possible D gene TRBD1, 6 bases. TRBV5-3 is treated as an ORF (open reading frame) with a function not yet certain. The CDR3 extends over 18 amino acids. The V end was cut by 0 bases, the J end by 0 bases, with 17 bases between. The CDR3: CARSLAGHGGASTDTQYF. CDR3 DNA: TGTGCCAGAAGCTTGGCGGGACACGGTGGCGCAAGCACAGATACGCAGTATTTT.

The chain joins TRBV27 to TRBJ2-1; 15 bases are a match to TRBD2. Germline CDR1 reads MNHEY; CDR2 reads SMNVEV (reference sequence). V trimming: 5 bases; J trimming: 4 bases; junction bases outside the gene matches: 6. This CDR3 spans 17 amino acids. CDR3 DNA: TGTGCCAGCAGTACGAGGACTAGCGGGAGGGTGTACAATGAGCAGTTCTTC. Its protein product is CASSTRTSGRVYNEQFF.

This clone was found once. V gene TRBV28 combines with J gene TRBJ2-1; weak D call: TRBD1 (5 bases). There are 11 residues in the CDR3. CDR1 is MDHEN and CDR2 is SYDVKM in the germline V gene. Trimming pared 6 bases from V and 11 bases from J, leaving 11 bases between. The CDR3 region has the DNA TGTGCCAGCAGCCTTAGACAGCAGCAGTTCTTC. Its translation: CASSLRQQQFF.